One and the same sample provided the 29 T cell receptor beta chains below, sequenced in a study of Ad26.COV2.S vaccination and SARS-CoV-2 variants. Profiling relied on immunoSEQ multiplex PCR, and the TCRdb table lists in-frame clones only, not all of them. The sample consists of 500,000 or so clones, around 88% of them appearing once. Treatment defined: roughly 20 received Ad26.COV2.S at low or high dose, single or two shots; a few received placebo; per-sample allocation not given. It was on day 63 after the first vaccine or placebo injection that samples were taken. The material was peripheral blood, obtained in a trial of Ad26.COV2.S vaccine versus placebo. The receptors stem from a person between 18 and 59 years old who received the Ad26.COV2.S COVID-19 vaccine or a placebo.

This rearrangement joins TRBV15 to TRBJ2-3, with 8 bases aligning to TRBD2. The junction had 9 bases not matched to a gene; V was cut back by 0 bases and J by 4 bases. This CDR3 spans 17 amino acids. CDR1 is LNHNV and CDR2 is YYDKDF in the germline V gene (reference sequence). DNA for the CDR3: TGTGCCACCAGCAGAGACGCAACGGGAGGGGGGGCAGATACGCAGTATTTT. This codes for CATSRDATGGGADTQYF.

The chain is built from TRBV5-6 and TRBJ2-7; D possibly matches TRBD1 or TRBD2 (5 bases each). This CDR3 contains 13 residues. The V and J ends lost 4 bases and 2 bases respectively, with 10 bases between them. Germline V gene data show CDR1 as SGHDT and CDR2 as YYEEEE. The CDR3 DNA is TGTGCCAGCAGCCCCGGGACCACCTACGAGCAGTACTTC. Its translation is CASSPGTTYEQYF.

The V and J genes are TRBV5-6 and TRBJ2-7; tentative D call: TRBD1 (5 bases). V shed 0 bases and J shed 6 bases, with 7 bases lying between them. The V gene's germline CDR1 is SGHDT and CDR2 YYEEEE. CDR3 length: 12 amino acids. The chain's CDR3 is CASSLEGFEQYF. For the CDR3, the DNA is TGTGCCAGCAGCTTGGAGGGGTTCGAGCAGTACTTC.

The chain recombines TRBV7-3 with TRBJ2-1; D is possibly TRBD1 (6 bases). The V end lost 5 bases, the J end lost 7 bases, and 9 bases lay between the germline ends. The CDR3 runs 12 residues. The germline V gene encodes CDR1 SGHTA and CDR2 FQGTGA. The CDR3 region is CASSDTGNEQFF. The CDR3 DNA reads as TGTGCCAGCAGCGACACAGGGAATGAGCAGTTCTTC.

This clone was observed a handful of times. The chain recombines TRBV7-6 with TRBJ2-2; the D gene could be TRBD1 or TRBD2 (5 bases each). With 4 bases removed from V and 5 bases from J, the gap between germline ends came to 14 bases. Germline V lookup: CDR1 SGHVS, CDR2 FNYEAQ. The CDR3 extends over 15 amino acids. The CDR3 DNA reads TGTGCCAGCAGCTCGCCGGGACGCTCGACCGGGGAGCTGTTTTTT. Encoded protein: CASSSPGRSTGELFF.

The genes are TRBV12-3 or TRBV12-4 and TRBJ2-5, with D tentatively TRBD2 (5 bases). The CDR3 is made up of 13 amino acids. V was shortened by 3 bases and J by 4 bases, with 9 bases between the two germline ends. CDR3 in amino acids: CASSLAGRETQYF. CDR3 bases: TGTGCCAGCAGTTTGGCGGGTAGAGAGACCCAGTACTTC.

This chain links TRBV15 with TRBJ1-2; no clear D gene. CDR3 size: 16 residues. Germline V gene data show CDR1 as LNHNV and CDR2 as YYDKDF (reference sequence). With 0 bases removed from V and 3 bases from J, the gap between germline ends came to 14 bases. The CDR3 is CATSRDPTVRDYGYTF. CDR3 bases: TGTGCCACCAGCAGAGACCCCACAGTTCGCGACTATGGCTACACCTTC.

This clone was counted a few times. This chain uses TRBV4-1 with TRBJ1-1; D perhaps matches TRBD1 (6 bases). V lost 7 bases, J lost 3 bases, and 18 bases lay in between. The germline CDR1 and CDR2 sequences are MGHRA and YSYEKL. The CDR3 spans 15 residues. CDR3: CASTLLTGSDTEAFF. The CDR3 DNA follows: TGCGCCAGCACCCTATTGACAGGTTCGGACACTGAAGCTTTCTTT.

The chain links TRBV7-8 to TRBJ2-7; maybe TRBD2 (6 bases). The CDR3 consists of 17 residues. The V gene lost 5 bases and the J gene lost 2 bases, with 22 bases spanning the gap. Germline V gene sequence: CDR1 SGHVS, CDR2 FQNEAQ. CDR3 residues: CASSRVSGDRGAYEQYF. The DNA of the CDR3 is TGTGCCAGCAGCCGAGTGTCGGGGGACCGTGGGGCCTACGAGCAGTACTTC.

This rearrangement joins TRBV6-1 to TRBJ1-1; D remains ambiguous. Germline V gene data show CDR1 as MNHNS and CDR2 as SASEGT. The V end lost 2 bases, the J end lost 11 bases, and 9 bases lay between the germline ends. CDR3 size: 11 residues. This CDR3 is CASSEREWAFF. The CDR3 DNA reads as TGTGCCAGCAGTGAACGGGAATGGGCTTTCTTT.

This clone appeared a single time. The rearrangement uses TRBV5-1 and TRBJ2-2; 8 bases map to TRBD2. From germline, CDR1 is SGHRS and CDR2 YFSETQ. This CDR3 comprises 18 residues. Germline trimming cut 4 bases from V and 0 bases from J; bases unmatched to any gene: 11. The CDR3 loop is CASSPDRTSRANTGELFF. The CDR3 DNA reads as TGCGCCAGCAGCCCGGATCGGACTAGCAGAGCGAACACCGGGGAGCTGTTTTTT.

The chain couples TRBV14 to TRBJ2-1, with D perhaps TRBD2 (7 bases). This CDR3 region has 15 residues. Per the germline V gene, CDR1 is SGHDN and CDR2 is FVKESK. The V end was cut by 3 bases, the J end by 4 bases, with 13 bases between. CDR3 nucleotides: TGTGCCAGCAGCCACCGCGGGGGCACATACAATGAGCAGTTCTTC. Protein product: CASSHRGGTYNEQFF.

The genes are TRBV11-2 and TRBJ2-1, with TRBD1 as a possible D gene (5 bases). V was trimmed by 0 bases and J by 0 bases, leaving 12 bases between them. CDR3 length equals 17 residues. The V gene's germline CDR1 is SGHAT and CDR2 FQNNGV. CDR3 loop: CASSLEVGAYSYNEQFF. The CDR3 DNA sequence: TGTGCCAGCAGCTTAGAGGTTGGGGCGTACTCCTACAATGAGCAGTTCTTC.

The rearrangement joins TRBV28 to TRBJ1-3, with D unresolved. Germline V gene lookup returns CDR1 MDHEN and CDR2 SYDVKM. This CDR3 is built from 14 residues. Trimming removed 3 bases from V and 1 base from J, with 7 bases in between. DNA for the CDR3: TGTGCCAGCAGTTTCCGGGGTTCTGGAAACACCATATATTTT. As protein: CASSFRGSGNTIYF. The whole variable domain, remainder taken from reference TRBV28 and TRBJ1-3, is DVKVTQSSRYLVKRTGEKVFLECVQDMDHENMFWYRQDPGLGLRLIYFSYDVKMKEKGDIPEGYSVSREKKERFSLILESASTNQTSMYLCASSFRGSGNTIYFGEGSWLTVV.

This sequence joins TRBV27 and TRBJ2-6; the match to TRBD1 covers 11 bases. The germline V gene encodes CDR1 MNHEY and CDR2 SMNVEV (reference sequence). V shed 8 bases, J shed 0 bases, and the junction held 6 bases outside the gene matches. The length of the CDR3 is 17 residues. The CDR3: CASGGQGAYSGANVLTF. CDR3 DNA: TGTGCCAGCGGAGGACAGGGGGCCTACTCTGGGGCCAACGTCCTGACTTTC.

CDR3 sequence (DNA): TGTGCCAGCATCGCGCCAGTAAACACCGGGGAGCTGTTTTTT. Its protein product is CASIAPVNTGELFF. The gene calls are TRBV2 and TRBJ2-2; D is uncertain. V lost 7 bases to trimming and J lost 2 bases, with 11 bases between them. The germline gives CDR1 SNHLY, CDR2 FYNNEI. The CDR3 sequence is 14 residues long.

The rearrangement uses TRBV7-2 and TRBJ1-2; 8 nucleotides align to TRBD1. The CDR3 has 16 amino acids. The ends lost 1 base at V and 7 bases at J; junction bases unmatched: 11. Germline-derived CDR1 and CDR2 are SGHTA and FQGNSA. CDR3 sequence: CASSLVSGRGQSGYTF. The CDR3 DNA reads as TGTGCCAGCAGCTTAGTTTCGGGCAGGGGGCAGAGTGGCTACACCTTC.

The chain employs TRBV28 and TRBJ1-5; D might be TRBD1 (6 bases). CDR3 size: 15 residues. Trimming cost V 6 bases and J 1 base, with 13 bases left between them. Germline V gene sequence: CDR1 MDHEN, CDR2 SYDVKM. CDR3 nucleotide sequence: TGTGCCAGCAGACCACAGGGTTTAAGCAATCAGCCCCAGCATTTT. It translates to CASRPQGLSNQPQHF.

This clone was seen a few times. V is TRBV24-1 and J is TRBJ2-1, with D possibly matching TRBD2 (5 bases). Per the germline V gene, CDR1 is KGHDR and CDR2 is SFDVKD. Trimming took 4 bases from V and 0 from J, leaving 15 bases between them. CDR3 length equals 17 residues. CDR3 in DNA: TGTGCCACCAGTGACTCCAGTAGCGTCAGCTCCTACAATGAGCAGTTCTTC. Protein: CATSDSSSVSSYNEQFF.

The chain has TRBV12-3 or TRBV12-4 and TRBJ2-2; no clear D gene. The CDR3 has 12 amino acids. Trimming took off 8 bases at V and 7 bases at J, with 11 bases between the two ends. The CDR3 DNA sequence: TGTGCCAGCGGTGTACTTGTCGGGGAGCTGTTTTTT. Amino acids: CASGVLVGELFF.

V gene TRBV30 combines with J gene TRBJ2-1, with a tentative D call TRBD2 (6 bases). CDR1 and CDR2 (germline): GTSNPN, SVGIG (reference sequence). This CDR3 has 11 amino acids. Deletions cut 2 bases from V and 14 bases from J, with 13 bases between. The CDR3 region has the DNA TGTGCCTGGAGTAACGGTCTAGCGAAGTTCTTC. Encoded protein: CAWSNGLAKFF.

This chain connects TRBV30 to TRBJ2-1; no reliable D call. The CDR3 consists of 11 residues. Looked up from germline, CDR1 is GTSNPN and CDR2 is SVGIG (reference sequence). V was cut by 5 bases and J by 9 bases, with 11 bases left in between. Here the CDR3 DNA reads TGTGCCTGGGACTGGGGTGGTGAGCAGTTCTTC. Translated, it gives CAWDWGGEQFF.

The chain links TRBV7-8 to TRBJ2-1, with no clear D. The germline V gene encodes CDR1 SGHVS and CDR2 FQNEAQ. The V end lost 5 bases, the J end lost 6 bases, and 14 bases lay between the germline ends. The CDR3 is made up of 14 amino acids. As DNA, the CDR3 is TGTGCCAGCAGCCCCCGGTTGATCGTCAATGAGCAGTTCTTC. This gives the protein CASSPRLIVNEQFF.

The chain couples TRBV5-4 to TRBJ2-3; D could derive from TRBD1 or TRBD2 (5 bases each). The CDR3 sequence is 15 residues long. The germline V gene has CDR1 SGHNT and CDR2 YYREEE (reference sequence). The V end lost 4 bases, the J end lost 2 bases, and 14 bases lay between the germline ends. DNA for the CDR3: TGTGCCAGCAGCCCCCTGGGGGTGCCCACAGATACGCAGTATTTT. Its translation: CASSPLGVPTDTQYF.

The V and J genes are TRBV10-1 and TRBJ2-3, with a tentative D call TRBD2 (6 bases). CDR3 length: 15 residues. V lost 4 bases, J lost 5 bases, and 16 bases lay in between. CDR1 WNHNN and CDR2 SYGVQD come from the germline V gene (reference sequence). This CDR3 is CASSVEGGVGDTQYF. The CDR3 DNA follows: TGCGCCAGCAGTGTGGAGGGAGGAGTAGGAGATACGCAGTATTTT.

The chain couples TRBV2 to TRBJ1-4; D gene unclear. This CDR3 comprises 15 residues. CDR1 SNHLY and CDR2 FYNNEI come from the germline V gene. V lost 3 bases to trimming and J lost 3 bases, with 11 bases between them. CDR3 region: CASSEGMLANEKLFF. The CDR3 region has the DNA TGTGCCAGCAGTGAGGGGATGCTTGCTAATGAAAAACTGTTTTTT.

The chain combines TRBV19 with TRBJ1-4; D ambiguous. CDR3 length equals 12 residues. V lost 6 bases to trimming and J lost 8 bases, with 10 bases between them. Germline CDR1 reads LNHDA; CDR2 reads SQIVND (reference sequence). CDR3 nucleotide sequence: TGTGCCAGTAGCTTTCGAGCCGAAAAACTGTTTTTT. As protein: CASSFRAEKLFF.

The CDR3 DNA is TGTGCCTGGAGTGGAACGGGGTATGGCTACACCTTC. As protein: CAWSGTGYGYTF. The chain links TRBV30 to TRBJ1-2; no firm D call. The CDR3 contains 12 residues. Trimming pared 1 base from V and 5 bases from J, leaving 8 bases between. Germline CDR1 GTSNPN, CDR2 SVGIG (reference sequence).

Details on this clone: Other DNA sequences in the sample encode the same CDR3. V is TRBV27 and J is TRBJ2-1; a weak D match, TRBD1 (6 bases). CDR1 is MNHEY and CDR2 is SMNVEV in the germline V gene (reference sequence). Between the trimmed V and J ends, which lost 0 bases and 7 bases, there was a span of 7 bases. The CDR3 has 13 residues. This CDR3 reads CASSLSRGNEQFF. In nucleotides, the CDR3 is TGTGCCAGCAGTTTATCGAGGGGGAATGAGCAGTTCTTC.